This T cell receptor beta chain is from a study of T cells after yellow fever vaccination. V shed 3 bases and J shed 4 bases, with 13 bases lying between them. The CDR3 loop spans 15 amino acids. CDR1 is LNHDA and CDR2 is SQIVND in the germline V gene (reference sequence). TCRdb re-called the 5' RACE reads through MiXCR, storing one row per CDR3 protein. The sample yields some 400,000 distinct CDR3 sequences, 6% to 8% seen once. The receptor comes from a man under 40 who received the YFV17D yellow fever vaccine. The source was PBMCs, collected 5 days after the yellow fever booster vaccination. The chain uses TRBV19 and TRBJ2-1; D remains unclear. The CDR3 DNA sequence: TGTGCCAGTAGTATCTTGGGCAAACGATACAATGAGCAGTTCTTC. Its translation is CASSILGKRYNEQFF.